This T cell receptor beta chain is drawn from a study of PD-1 blockade in classical Hodgkin lymphoma (dated by TCRdb to the early 2020s). For context, the study as a whole: The study used TCR beta sequencing and CyTOF to define a peripheral blood immune signature of response to PD-1 blockade in classical Hodgkin lymphoma.

CDR1 and CDR2 were assigned from the germline V gene (reference sequence) as MNHEY and SMNVEV. V is cut back by 3 bases and J by 10 bases, with 6 bases in the junction unmatched. Measured from the cysteine to the phenylalanine, the CDR3 is 16 residues long. Just CDR3 DNA is preserved here, 48 bases in frame from base 1. The investigation overall reported the following: The study was restricted to a single clinical trial cohort, and the causes of repertoire differences, possibly disease activity or prior therapy, were left undefined. Baseline TCR diversity was reported as lower in newly diagnosed patients than in healthy donors, and lower still in relapsed/refractory patients.

What the time point label conveys for this sample: newly diagnosed, previously untreated cHL patient sample. A Miltenyi CD4+ T cell isolation kit was used for magnetic negative selection to purify CD4+ T cells from thawed PBMCs. As a comparison group for the relapsed/refractory trial patients, PBMCs from patients with newly diagnosed, previously untreated classical Hodgkin lymphoma were sequenced. Peripheral blood was collected in 8 mL Vacutainer Cell Preparation Tubes, from which PBMCs were isolated by centrifugation and then cryopreserved. Purified CD4+ and CD8+ fractions were prepared only for cases with an additional available PBMC sample. Magnetically labelled cells were removed on LS columns in a quadroMACS separator, and the flow-through was retained as the purified fraction. Comments on this clone: It lacks a known antigen. No base-level quality is on record; no much larger clone is a single base apart.

Genomic DNA was extracted with the Qiagen DNeasy kit from unsorted PBMCs and from negatively selected CD4+ and CD8+ fractions. Amplification of TCR beta CDR3 regions was done by immunoSEQ multiplex PCR with primers that anneal to V and J segments. A synthetic immune receptor repertoire was used to minimize amplification bias, and remaining bias was computationally removed after sequencing. From the authors' description of their analysis: Repertoire diversity was quantified as the Shannon entropy index using custom Python scripts. The unsorted, CD4+ and CD8+ repertoires were each analyzed separately, with the exception of combined analyses, where CD4+ and CD8+ sequences were merged in silico. The table was pulled from immuneACCESS by TCRdb, which kept in-frame rearrangements only. Such tables lose some clones; where checked, under half of the loss comes from unresolved V genes, and the rest has no known cause. D and trimming were read from the DNA, whereas the V and J calls and clone size are those reported in that table. A total of about 14,000 clones appear in this sample, 85% to 90% of them only once. The ten most abundant clones make up roughly 0.88% of the sample.

This clonotype was obtained from a human donor with classical Hodgkin lymphoma. The material sequenced was CD4+ T cells from blood. This chain joins TRBV27 to TRBJ2-1; TRBD2 aligns with 16 central bases. The nucleotide sequence reads as follows: TGTGCCAGCAGTTTCCCCGGGACTAGCGGGAGGGTGGAGCAGTTCTTC. This sequence encodes CASSFPGTSGRVEQFF.